Described below is a single T cell receptor beta chain sequence and its context. The data belong to a study of blood T cell repertoires in COVID-19. Study as a whole: Samples came from the United States, Italy and Spain, spanning acute and convalescent COVID-19. Nucleic acid was either cDNA or gDNA, and it came from T cells, B-cell-depleted T cells, or PBMCs.

The germline V and J ends were trimmed by 2 bases and 3 bases, with 2 bases remaining between them. This CDR3 has 11 residues. Per the germline V gene, CDR1 is MNHNS and CDR2 is SASEGT. Authors' data handling: Using reference gene primer amplification, nucleated cell counts were estimated. Using immunoSEQ multiplex PCR, the repertoire was profiled, and TCRdb retains in-frame clones only, with some absent. V, J and clone size derive from that table, while D and trimming were established from the DNA sequence. The sample holds under 350,000 clones, roughly four fifths seen once. The sequenced material came from peripheral blood. This chain connects TRBV6-1 to TRBJ2-7; no firm D call. This TCR derives from a woman aged 50 to 65 who had recovered from COVID-19. The CDR3 spells CASSEYYEQYF. In nucleotides, the CDR3 is TGTGCCAGCAGTGAATACTACGAGCAGTACTTC.